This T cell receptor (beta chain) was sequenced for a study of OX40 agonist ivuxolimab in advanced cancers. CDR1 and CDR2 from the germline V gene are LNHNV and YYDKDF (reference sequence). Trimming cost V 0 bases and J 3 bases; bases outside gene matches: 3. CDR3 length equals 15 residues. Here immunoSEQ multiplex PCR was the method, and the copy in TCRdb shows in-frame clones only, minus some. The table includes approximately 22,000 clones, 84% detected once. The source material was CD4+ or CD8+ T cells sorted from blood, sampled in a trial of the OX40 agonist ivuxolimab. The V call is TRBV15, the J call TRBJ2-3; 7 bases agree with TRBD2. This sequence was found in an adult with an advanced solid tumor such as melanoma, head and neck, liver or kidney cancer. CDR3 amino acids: CATSRDGRGTDTQYF. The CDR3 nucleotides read TGTGCCACCAGCAGAGATGGGCGGGGGACAGATACGCAGTATTTT.